The 10 T cell receptor beta chains below all came from one sample that was sequenced in a study of cytomegalovirus exposure and HLA in healthy donors (dated by TCRdb to the late 2010s). Library prep was done by the immunoSEQ multiplex PCR assay. For the multiplex PCR, a mixture combining 60 forward primers for TCR Vbeta segments and 13 reverse primers for TCR Jbeta segments was used. Here the immuneACCESS table is served through TCRdb, limited to in-frame sequences with V and J called. Missing clones are a known gap in these copies; in checked studies unresolved V genes cover under half, and the rest lacks a known reason. This sample holds some 180,000 clones; roughly 68% were observed only once. The top ten hold 1.5% to 2% of the sample. Sequenced sample: PBMCs. Source of these receptors: a woman aged 30 to 39 in good health and CMV-seronegative.

The J gene is TRBJ2-3, the V gene TRBV6-4, with 9 bases aligning to TRBD1. Germline V gives CDR1 MRHNA, CDR2 SNTAGT. The CDR3 loop spans 16 amino acids. Germline trimming cut 5 bases from V and 4 bases from J; bases unmatched to any gene: 10. The CDR3 protein is CASSPTGGLGADTQYF. CDR3 coding DNA: TGTGCCAGCAGTCCAACAGGGGGCCTTGGGGCAGATACGCAGTATTTT.

The chain carries TRBV11-1 and TRBJ2-4; no clear D gene. Germline assignment: CDR1 SGHAT and CDR2 FQDESV (reference sequence). Trimming took off 1 base at V and 3 bases at J, with 16 bases between the two ends. CDR3 length equals 17 residues. The CDR3 nucleotides read TGTGCCAGCAGCTTAGATCGCACAGCCCACTTCAAAAACATTCAGTACTTC. Encoded protein: CASSLDRTAHFKNIQYF.

The V gene is TRBV5-6, the J gene TRBJ2-5; 16 nucleotides align to TRBD2. Germline CDR1 SGHDT, CDR2 YYEEEE. V lost 0 bases and J lost 2; bases outside the gene matches: 4. The CDR3 is 18 residues long. The CDR3 protein is CASSLVGTSGGAQETQYF. The CDR3 nucleotides read TGTGCCAGCAGCTTGGTTGGGACTAGCGGGGGGGCACAAGAGACCCAGTACTTC. Together with reference TRBV5-6 and TRBJ2-5, the CDR3 gives the full variable domain: DAGVTQSPTHLIKTRGQQVTLRCSPKSGHDTVSWYQQALGQGPQFIFQYYEEEERQRGNFPDRFSGHQFPNYSSELNVNALLLGDSALYLCASSLVGTSGGAQETQYFGPGTRLLVL.

CDR3 in DNA: TGTGCCTGGAGCAGAATGAACACTGAAGCTTTCTTT. It codes for CAWSRMNTEAFF. The rearrangement links TRBV30 to TRBJ1-1; D unclear. Looked up from germline, CDR1 is GTSNPN and CDR2 is SVGIG (reference sequence). The V and J ends lost 3 bases and 0 bases respectively, with 5 bases between them. The CDR3 is made up of 12 amino acids.

The CDR3 DNA reads as TGTGCCAGCAGCGTCCGGGACTCCTCCTACAATGAGCAGTTCTTC. Encoded protein: CASSVRDSSYNEQFF. The chain links TRBV7-2 to TRBJ2-1, with D possibly being TRBD2 (6 bases). The V and J ends lost 5 bases and 0 bases respectively, with 11 bases between them. Germline CDR1 SGHTA, CDR2 FQGNSA. The CDR3 totals 15 residues.

Only a few counts were recorded for this clone. The gene calls are TRBV20-1 and TRBJ2-7; no reliable D call. CDR1 DFQATT and CDR2 SNEGSKA come from the germline V gene (reference sequence). The CDR3 has 11 residues. V gave up 3 bases and J gave up 5 bases, with 8 bases separating them. The CDR3 here is CSARADHEQYF. Written as DNA, the CDR3 is TGCAGTGCTAGGGCCGATCACGAGCAGTACTTC.

The rearrangement links TRBV13 to TRBJ1-4, with 9 bases aligning to TRBD1. Losses at the gene ends were 5 bases for V and 6 bases for J; bases not matched to a gene: 10. CDR1 and CDR2 from the germline V gene are PRHDT and FYEKMQ (reference sequence). The CDR3 is 16 amino acids. The chain's CDR3 is CASSPRTGEGDEKLFF. Here the CDR3 DNA reads TGTGCCAGCAGCCCGAGGACAGGGGAAGGCGATGAAAAACTGTTTTTT.

The chain is built from TRBV5-1 and TRBJ2-1, with D perhaps matching TRBD2 (6 bases). Germline values: CDR1 SGHRS, CDR2 YFSETQ. Trimming stripped 0 bases from V and 5 bases from J, with 12 bases between. There are 15 residues in the CDR3. As DNA, the CDR3 is TGCGCCAGCAGCTTGGTGGTCGGGGGAGACAATGAGCAGTTCTTC. It translates to CASSLVVGGDNEQFF.

V gene TRBV7-9 combines with J gene TRBJ1-1, with TRBD1 as a possible D gene (5 bases). Germline CDR1 reads SEHNR; CDR2 reads FQNEAQ (reference sequence). V lost 6 bases, J lost 1 base, and 9 bases lay in between. The CDR3 extends over 13 amino acids. CDR3 residues: CASRTRGNTEAFF. DNA of the CDR3: TGTGCCAGCAGAACAAGGGGGAACACTGAAGCTTTCTTT.

This clone was observed a single time. This chain links TRBV2 with TRBJ2-2; tentatively, D is TRBD1 (5 bases). This CDR3 region has 15 residues. The germline V gene encodes CDR1 SNHLY and CDR2 FYNNEI. V lost 5 bases and J 1 base, leaving 11 bases between the germline ends. CDR3 protein: CASSRRGLNTGELFF. CDR3 nucleotide sequence: TGTGCCAGCAGTCGAAGGGGTCTGAACACCGGGGAGCTGTTTTTT. The variable domain in full, completed from reference TRBV2 and TRBJ2-2, reads EPEVTQTPSHQVTQMGQEVILRCVPISNHLYFYWYRQILGQKVEFLVSFYNNEISEKSEIFDDQFSVERPDGSNFTLKIRSTKLEDSAMYFCASSRRGLNTGELFFGEGSRLTVL.